Listed below are T cell receptor beta chains from one sample, sequenced in a study of blood T cell repertoires in COVID-19. Assay used: immunoSEQ multiplex PCR; TCRdb lists only in-frame clones, some missing. The data contain around 60,000 clones, around 90% of them seen just once; the ten biggest clones take up about 3.2%. The material sequenced was peripheral blood. Receptors were obtained from a man between 45 and 60 years old with active COVID-19. The CDR3 runs from the conserved cysteine through the conserved F or W. Each record gives: CDR3 protein, CDR3 DNA, clone size, J gene, V gene, D gene. D genes are given only for firm matches. Clone size is not always given. Where it is, it says once, few, many or a class for expanded clones.

CASSHSQGATNEKLFF	TGCGCCAGCAGCCACTCGCAGGGGGCGACTAATGAAAAACTGTTTTTT	NA	TRBJ1-4	TRBV4-1	TRBD1
CASSLTAGGATDTQYF	TGTGCCAGCAGCCTAACGGCGGGGGGTGCCACAGATACGCAGTATTTT	NA	TRBJ2-3	TRBV7-6	TRBD2
CASGTGQRTNTEAFF	TGTGCCAGCGGAACAGGACAGAGGACTAACACTGAAGCTTTCTTT	NA	TRBJ1-1	TRBV5-8	NA
CASSFTTGHEQFF	TGTGCCAGCAGCTTTACGACAGGGCATGAGCAGTTCTTC	NA	TRBJ2-1	TRBV6-5	TRBD1
CASSLKTVRAGNTIYF	TGTGCCAGCAGCTTGAAAACGGTTCGGGCTGGAAACACCATATATTTT	NA	TRBJ1-3	TRBV5-5	NA
CASSVAGGSYNEQFF	TGTGCCAGCAGCGTAGCGGGGGGGTCCTACAATGAGCAGTTCTTC	NA	TRBJ2-1	TRBV7-3	TRBD2
CASSLSGRGTDTQYF	TGTGCCAGCAGCTTGTCGGGCAGGGGGACAGATACGCAGTATTTT	once	TRBJ2-3	TRBV3-1/TRBV3-2	TRBD1
CASSQASGRASPLHF	TGTGCCAGCAGCCAAGCTTCGGGCAGGGCATCACCCCTCCACTTT	NA	TRBJ1-6	TRBV3-1/TRBV3-2	NA
CASSLEGDSTDTQYF	TGCGCCAGCAGCTTGGAGGGGGATAGCACAGATACGCAGTATTTT	NA	TRBJ2-3	TRBV5-1	NA
CASSPRLAVYEQYF	TGTGCCAGCAGCCCTAGACTAGCGGTCTACGAGCAGTACTTC	NA	TRBJ2-7	TRBV5-5	TRBD2
CASSSEGRNSPLHF	TGTGCCAGCAGTTCTGAGGGAAGAAATTCACCCCTCCACTTT	NA	TRBJ1-6	TRBV6-2/TRBV6-3	NA
CASSLGPGDTQYF	TGTGCCAGCAGCTTGGGCCCGGGAGATACGCAGTATTTT	once	TRBJ2-3	TRBV5-8	NA
CASRTTRLGNTIYF	TGTGCCAGCCGAACTACGCGGCTTGGAAACACCATATATTTT	NA	TRBJ1-3	TRBV19	NA
CASSHGGFSNQPQHF	TGTGCCAGCAGTCACGGGGGATTTAGCAATCAGCCCCAGCATTTT	NA	TRBJ1-5	TRBV3-1/TRBV3-2	NA
CASSQATGNTEAFF	TGTGCCAGCAGCCAAGCAACGGGGAACACTGAAGCTTTCTTT	NA	TRBJ1-1	TRBV4-2	NA
CASRDFMNTEAFF	TGTGCCAGCAGGGACTTTATGAACACTGAAGCTTTCTTT	NA	TRBJ1-1	TRBV12-3/TRBV12-4	NA
CAWSGQGGRDEKLFF	TGTGCCTGGTCGGGACAGGGAGGTAGGGATGAAAAACTGTTTTTT	once	TRBJ1-4	TRBV30	TRBD1
CAWSREYEQYF	TGTGCCTGGAGTCGGGAATACGAGCAGTACTTC	once	TRBJ2-7	TRBV30	NA
CATGWGVSSTDTQYF	TGTGCCACGGGGTGGGGGGTATCTAGCACAGATACGCAGTATTTT	NA	TRBJ2-3	TRBV5-4	NA
CAALAGGGDTQYF	TGTGCGGCCCTCGCGGGGGGGGGCGATACGCAGTATTTT	NA	TRBJ2-3	TRBV6-5	TRBD2
CAISLGGEETQYF	TGTGCCATCAGTCTAGGGGGCGAGGAGACCCAGTACTTC	NA	TRBJ2-5	TRBV10-3	TRBD1
CASRDRGLNTEAFF	TGTGCCAGCAGGGACAGGGGGCTGAACACTGAAGCTTTCTTT	NA	TRBJ1-1	TRBV2	TRBD1
CASTLSTGGGYTF	TGTGCCAGTACTCTCTCAACAGGGGGAGGCTACACCTTC	NA	TRBJ1-2	TRBV19	TRBD1
CASSEGRINEKLFF	TGTGCCAGCAGTGAAGGCAGGATTAATGAAAAACTGTTTTTT	NA	TRBJ1-4	TRBV6-1	NA
CASSQGRLAGGQDEQFF	TGTGCCAGCAGCCAAGGGCGACTAGCGGGGGGGCAGGATGAGCAGTTCTTC	once	TRBJ2-1	TRBV4-2	TRBD2
CASSSAIQGQESPLHF	TGTGCCAGCAGCTCGGCGATACAGGGTCAAGAGTCACCCCTCCACTTT	NA	TRBJ1-6	TRBV5-4	NA
CASSLFLEQFF	TGTGCCAGCAGTTTGTTTCTCGAGCAGTTCTTC	NA	TRBJ2-1	TRBV28	NA
CASSARTGQREAFF	TGTGCCAGCAGCGCCCGGACAGGGCAGAGGGAAGCTTTCTTT	once	TRBJ1-1	TRBV9	TRBD1
CASRQAYEQYF	TGTGCCAGCAGACAGGCCTACGAGCAGTACTTC	few	TRBJ2-7	TRBV2	NA
CASSLVGASTDTQYF	TGTGCCAGCAGCTTGGTGGGGGCGAGCACAGATACGCAGTATTTT	NA	TRBJ2-3	TRBV5-6	NA
CANCPQARRMNTEAFF	TGCGCCAACTGTCCCCAGGCCCGACGGATGAACACTGAAGCTTTCTTT	NA	TRBJ1-1	TRBV5-1	NA
CASSPRGGGGAYEQYF	TGTGCCAGCAGCCCCAGGGGTGGCGGGGGGGCCTACGAGCAGTACTTC	NA	TRBJ2-7	TRBV9	TRBD2
CASSLDFRNEQFF	TGCGCCAGCAGCTTGGATTTCAGAAATGAGCAGTTCTTC	NA	TRBJ2-1	TRBV5-1	NA
CASSQEWGPRETQYF	TGTGCCAGCAGCCAAGAGTGGGGGCCCCGGGAGACCCAGTACTTC	once	TRBJ2-5	TRBV3-1/TRBV3-2	NA